The 27 T cell receptor beta chains below all came from one sample that was sequenced in a study of cytomegalovirus exposure and HLA in healthy donors. The PCR had 60 Vbeta and 13 Jbeta primers. Sequencing used immunoSEQ multiplex PCR; TCRdb keeps in-frame clones, though not all of them. Of approximately 74,000 clones listed, just under 80% are singletons. The sequenced material came from PBMCs. These receptors all stem from a man between 40 and 49 years old in good health and CMV-seronegative.

The chain carries TRBV7-9 and TRBJ2-1, with a tentative D call TRBD2 (6 bases). There are 18 residues in the CDR3. Germline CDR1 reads SEHNR; CDR2 reads FQNEAQ (reference sequence). Trimming removed 1 base from V and 0 bases from J, with 16 bases in between. The CDR3 DNA is TGTGCCAGCAGCTTAGTGGGGGGTTCAAAAAGCTCCTACAATGAGCAGTTCTTC. Protein product: CASSLVGGSKSSYNEQFF.

The chain recombines TRBV19 with TRBJ2-1; 14 bases are shared with TRBD2. CDR1 is LNHDA, CDR2 SQIVND, per germline (reference sequence). J was trimmed by 10 bases and V by 7 bases; bases with no gene match: 15. CDR3 size: 17 residues. CDR3 sequence: CASTSYPGLAGVGEQFF. The CDR3 DNA sequence: TGTGCCAGTACTTCCTATCCGGGACTAGCGGGAGTAGGGGAGCAGTTCTTC.

The V and J genes are TRBV4-1 and TRBJ1-3; D is uncertain. This CDR3 spans 17 amino acids. Trimming left V 1 base short and J 0 bases short, with 13 bases between. Germline V gene lookup returns CDR1 MGHRA and CDR2 YSYEKL. CDR3 sequence: CASSQGRFADSGNTIYF. The CDR3 region has the DNA TGCGCCAGCAGCCAAGGGAGATTTGCTGACTCTGGAAACACCATATATTTT.

The V call is TRBV4-1, the J call TRBJ1-1; no clear D. V dropped 0 bases and J dropped 1 base, with 9 bases sitting between them. This CDR3 comprises 15 residues. Germline lookup yields CDR1 MGHRA and CDR2 YSYEKL. CDR3 protein: CASSQDSPTNTEAFF. The CDR3 nucleotides read TGCGCCAGCAGCCAAGATTCACCTACGAACACTGAAGCTTTCTTT.

V and J are TRBV7-2 and TRBJ2-7; TRBD1 is a possible D gene (6 bases). The CDR3 sequence is 12 residues long. V lost 4 bases to trimming and J lost 4 bases, with 8 bases between them. Germline assignment: CDR1 SGHTA and CDR2 FQGNSA. The CDR3 sequence is CASSSQGYEQYF. For the CDR3, the DNA is TGTGCCAGCAGCTCCCAGGGGTACGAGCAGTACTTC.

The chain links TRBV10-3 to TRBJ2-3, with 10 bases that match TRBD2. This CDR3 is built from 17 residues. V lost 4 bases and J lost 2; bases outside the gene matches: 9. Per the germline V gene, CDR1 is ENHRY and CDR2 is SYGVKD. The DNA for the CDR3 is TGTGCCATCAGTGCAGGAACTAGCGGGGCTTTCACAGATACGCAGTATTTT. This translates into CAISAGTSGAFTDTQYF.

This chain connects TRBV19 to TRBJ1-5; 10 positions agree with TRBD1. The V gene's germline CDR1 is LNHDA and CDR2 SQIVND (reference sequence). J lost 0 bases, V lost 4 bases, and 6 bases had no gene match. The CDR3 runs to 17 residues. The CDR3 nucleotides read TGTGCCAGTAGTAACGACAGGGGGCTGATTAGCAATCAGCCCCAGCATTTT. This codes for CASSNDRGLISNQPQHF.

CDR3 amino acids: CASSSRQGASPLHF. CDR3 in DNA: TGTGCCAGCAGCTCCCGACAGGGGGCTTCACCCCTCCACTTT. This chain joins TRBV13 and TRBJ1-6; 10 positions match TRBD1. The CDR3 loop spans 14 amino acids. J lost 9 bases, V lost 4 bases, and 3 bases had no gene match. Per the germline V gene, CDR1 is PRHDT and CDR2 is FYEKMQ (reference sequence).

This clone has more than one count but fewer than ten. The same CDR3 arises from other DNA sequences in this sample as well. The V and J genes are TRBV29-1 and TRBJ2-1; TRBD2 agrees at 13 bases. The J segment lost 0 bases and the V segment lost 6 bases, leaving 11 bases of the junction unmatched. CDR3 length: 18 residues. CDR1 is SQVTM, CDR2 ANQGSEA, per germline. CDR3 DNA sequence: TGCAGCGTCCGCGGACTAGCGGGGGACTCGAGCTCCTACAATGAGCAGTTCTTC. Translated: CSVRGLAGDSSSYNEQFF.

The rearrangement joins TRBV5-1 to TRBJ2-2, with 8 bases fitting TRBD2. V gave up 4 bases and J gave up 7 bases; unmatched junction bases: 18. Per the germline V gene, CDR1 is SGHRS and CDR2 is YFSETQ. This CDR3 region has 18 residues. CDR3 sequence: CASSPLGGGTFGGGELFF. As DNA, the CDR3 is TGCGCCAGCAGCCCTCTCGGCGGGGGGACTTTCGGGGGCGGGGAGCTGTTTTTT.

In this sample, this clone turned up a few times. The chain is built from TRBV6-5 and TRBJ1-5, with 7 positions matching TRBD1. The junction had 7 bases not matched to a gene; V was cut back by 5 bases and J by 3 bases. From germline, CDR1 is MNHEY and CDR2 SVGAGI. This CDR3 has 15 residues. CDR3 DNA sequence: TGTGCCAGCAGTCAGGGGACAGCCTCCAATCAGCCCCAGCATTTT. Protein sequence: CASSQGTASNQPQHF.

The chain carries TRBV29-1 and TRBJ2-7; D is ambiguous. V was clipped by 3 bases and J by 7 bases, with 16 bases between them. There are 13 residues in the CDR3. From germline, CDR1 is SQVTM and CDR2 ANQGSEA. The CDR3 DNA follows: TGCAGCGTTGAGGGTGACTCCACGAGGGAGCAGTACTTC. Protein: CSVEGDSTREQYF.

The chain has TRBV5-5 and TRBJ1-1; no firm D call. V was cut by 3 bases and J by 7 bases, with 16 bases left in between. The CDR3 has 14 residues. Germline V lookup: CDR1 SGHKS, CDR2 YYEKEE (reference sequence). In DNA, the CDR3 is TGTGCCAGCAGCTCGACCGGACCTGGGAGTGAAGCTTTCTTT. Amino acid sequence: CASSSTGPGSEAFF.

The V gene is TRBV7-2, the J gene TRBJ1-1, with D unresolved. Germline V gene sequence: CDR1 SGHTA, CDR2 FQGNSA. V gave up 5 bases and J gave up 0 bases, with 13 bases separating them. This CDR3 region has 15 residues. CDR3 protein: CASSQYNTLNTEAFF. As DNA, the CDR3 is TGTGCCAGCAGCCAATACAACACCCTGAACACTGAAGCTTTCTTT.

The V and J genes are TRBV6-1 and TRBJ1-1; 8 bases agree with TRBD1. The trim removed 3 bases at V and 1 base at J, leaving 4 bases unmatched. CDR3 size: 15 residues. Germline CDR1 and CDR2: MNHNS and SASEGT. The CDR3 spells CASSDWTGRNTEAFF. DNA of the CDR3: TGTGCCAGCAGTGACTGGACAGGGCGGAACACTGAAGCTTTCTTT.

The V gene is TRBV5-1, the J gene TRBJ2-7; the D gene is possibly TRBD2 (6 bases). The CDR3 is 15 amino acids. V was pared by 4 bases and J by 0 bases, with 14 bases between. In germline, CDR1 is SGHRS, CDR2 YFSETQ. The CDR3 spells CASSQSSVRSYEQYF. The CDR3 nucleotides read TGCGCCAGCAGCCAATCTAGCGTTCGCTCCTACGAGCAGTACTTC.

The chain carries TRBV27 and TRBJ1-5; 8 nucleotides match TRBD1. Germline CDR1 reads MNHEY; CDR2 reads SMNVEV (reference sequence). V trimming: 5 bases; J trimming: 2 bases; junction bases outside the gene matches: 2. The CDR3 runs to 14 residues. The CDR3, as DNA: TGTGCCAGCAGTCCGACAGGGGGCAATCAGCCCCAGCATTTT. It encodes CASSPTGGNQPQHF.

The rearrangement links TRBV2 to TRBJ2-5; a possible D gene is TRBD2 (7 bases). V lost 6 bases and J lost 5, with 16 bases in between. The CDR3 is 14 residues long. Germline V lookup: CDR1 SNHLY, CDR2 FYNNEI. The CDR3: CASRARGGPETQYF. The CDR3 region has the DNA TGTGCCAGCAGGGCGAGGGGGGGACCTGAGACCCAGTACTTC.

By share, this clone counts as medium-sized (0.01 to 0.1%). The chain employs TRBV11-2 and TRBJ2-2; a possible D gene is TRBD2 (5 bases). Germline values: CDR1 SGHAT, CDR2 FQNNGV. The V and J ends lost 1 base and 6 bases respectively, with 9 bases between them. The CDR3 sequence is 14 residues long. This CDR3 reads CASSLVASAGELFF. CDR3 nucleotides: TGTGCCAGCAGCTTAGTAGCGAGCGCCGGGGAGCTGTTTTTT.

V is TRBV5-1 and J is TRBJ1-5, with D perhaps matching TRBD1 (5 bases). Germline CDR1 is SGHRS and CDR2 is YFSETQ. Trimming removed 0 bases from V and 5 bases from J, with 12 bases in between. The CDR3 runs to 15 residues. The CDR3 coding sequence is TGCGCCAGCAGCTTGGGGTATGGAGGGGATCAGCCCCAGCATTTT. It codes for CASSLGYGGDQPQHF.

The V and J genes are TRBV5-4 and TRBJ2-5; TRBD1 aligns across 10 bases. V lost 3 bases, J lost 4 bases, and 3 bases stayed unmatched. Germline loops: CDR1 SGHNT, CDR2 YYREEE (reference sequence). The CDR3 runs to 14 residues. CDR3 sequence: CASSSGQGRETQYF. The CDR3 coding sequence is TGTGCCAGCAGCTCGGGACAGGGGAGAGAGACCCAGTACTTC.

This chain uses TRBV6-5 with TRBJ2-7; 9 nucleotides agree with TRBD1. CDR3 length equals 15 residues. V was pared by 6 bases and J by 2 bases, with 8 bases of the junction left unmatched. Germline CDR1 MNHEY, CDR2 SVGAGI. CDR3 in DNA: TGTGCCAGCAGGTCCCTCGGGACAGGGACCTACGAGCAGTACTTC. Amino acids: CASRSLGTGTYEQYF.

V and J are TRBV7-8 and TRBJ2-6; 7 bases map to TRBD1. This CDR3 contains 16 residues. Germline V CDR1 and CDR2: SGHVS, FQNEAQ. Trimming cost V 11 bases and J 1 base; bases outside gene matches: 11. The CDR3 nucleotides are TGTGCCTCTACACAGGGGAAACTTTCTGGGGCCAACGTCCTGACTTTC. This gives the protein CASTQGKLSGANVLTF.

The J gene is TRBJ2-1, the V gene TRBV21-1; the table's D call, TRBD2, was not checked against the DNA. TRBV21-1 is listed as a pseudogene. The CDR3 is 16 residues long. This CDR3 is CASSRKTSGKTNEQFF. In DNA, the CDR3 is TGTGCCAGCAGCAGGAAGACTAGCGGGAAAACGAATGAGCAGTTCTTC.

The chain recombines TRBV5-1 with TRBJ1-2, with 8 nucleotides matching TRBD1. Germline V lookup: CDR1 SGHRS, CDR2 YFSETQ. This CDR3 region has 13 residues. Trimming removed 4 bases from V and 8 bases from J; junction bases left unmatched: 7. CDR3: CASSQGQGGGYTF. DNA for the CDR3: TGCGCCAGCAGCCAAGGACAGGGAGGAGGCTACACCTTC. The whole variable domain, filled in from reference TRBV5-1 and TRBJ1-2, reads KAGVTQTPRYLIKTRGQQVTLSCSPISGHRSVSWYQQTPGQGLQFLFEYFSETQRNKGNFPGRFSGRQFSNSRSEMNVSTLELGDSALYLCASSQGQGGGYTFGSGTRLTVV.

The chain couples TRBV6-1 to TRBJ2-7; D is unresolved. Germline V gene lookup returns CDR1 MNHNS and CDR2 SASEGT. CDR3 length: 14 residues. The V and J ends lost 6 bases and 2 bases respectively, with 14 bases between them. The CDR3 spells CASRLSRVAYEQYF. Written as DNA, the CDR3 is TGTGCCAGCAGGCTGTCCCGGGTGGCCTACGAGCAGTACTTC.

V is TRBV21-1 and J is TRBJ1-1; TRBD1, the table's D call, was not compared with the DNA. TRBV21-1 is a recognized pseudogene. This CDR3 has 16 residues. For the CDR3, the DNA is TGTGCCAGCAGCAAAGAAGGAAGGACAGGGACGAATGAAGCTTTCTTT. It encodes CASSKEGRTGTNEAFF.